The 10 T cell receptor beta chains below come from one sample, sequenced in a study of shared clonotypes between healthy human individuals. CD45RO-negative cells were positively selected for CCR7, leaving out terminally differentiated effector memory CD45RA+ cells. Profiling relied on immunoSEQ multiplex PCR, and the TCRdb table lists in-frame clones only, not all of them. Of about 2.1 million clones in the sample, under 95% were seen once. Sequencing used naive CD8+ T cells from PBMCs. Source of these receptors: a man aged 18 to 29 in good health. Some clones in this sample may be carry-over from other donors' samples.

The chain employs TRBV27 and TRBJ2-1; perhaps TRBD2 as D (5 bases). Trimming cost V 5 bases and J 6 bases, with 20 bases left between them. The CDR3 consists of 16 residues. Germline CDR1 is MNHEY and CDR2 is SMNVEV (reference sequence). In DNA, the CDR3 is TGTGCCAGCAGTCCGACCAGAAACCTAGGGAGCAATGAGCAGTTCTTC. It is translated as CASSPTRNLGSNEQFF.

The genes are TRBV30 and TRBJ2-1; D is possibly TRBD1 (5 bases). V was pared by 0 bases and J by 4 bases, with 16 bases between. The CDR3 extends over 16 amino acids. The germline V gene has CDR1 GTSNPN and CDR2 SVGIG (reference sequence). CDR3 protein: CAWSVGVTPLYNEQFF. The CDR3 DNA reads TGTGCCTGGAGTGTAGGGGTTACACCATTATACAATGAGCAGTTCTTC.

The chain joins TRBV2 to TRBJ2-5; no definite D call. The CDR3 covers 15 residues. V dropped 4 bases and J dropped 3 bases, with 15 bases sitting between them. The V gene's germline CDR1 is SNHLY and CDR2 FYNNEI. The CDR3 coding sequence is TGTGCCAGCAGTGGGCCCCCGCCTGGGGAAGAGACCCAGTACTTC. Translated, it gives CASSGPPPGEETQYF. The full variable domain, with the rest looked up from reference TRBV2 and TRBJ2-5, is EPEVTQTPSHQVTQMGQEVILRCVPISNHLYFYWYRQILGQKVEFLVSFYNNEISEKSEIFDDQFSVERPDGSNFTLKIRSTKLEDSAMYFCASSGPPPGEETQYFGPGTRLLVL.

Comments on this clone: Other DNA sequences within the sample encode an identical CDR3. The V and J genes are TRBV4-1 and TRBJ1-1, with 9 bases lining up with TRBD1. CDR3 length: 14 amino acids. V trimming: 3 bases; J trimming: 3 bases; junction bases outside the gene matches: 2. Germline V CDR1 and CDR2: MGHRA, YSYEKL. CDR3 sequence reads: CASSQGDRDTEAFF. Written as DNA, the CDR3 is TGCGCCAGCAGCCAGGGGGACAGGGACACTGAAGCTTTCTTT.

This sequence joins TRBV4-3 and TRBJ2-7; D unresolved. V dropped 0 bases and J dropped 0 bases, with 12 bases sitting between them. Germline V gives CDR1 LGHNA, CDR2 YSLEER. The CDR3 contains 16 residues. CDR3 DNA sequence: TGCGCCAGCAGCCAAGATGATGGGCGGTACTCCTACGAGCAGTACTTC. As protein: CASSQDDGRYSYEQYF.

The rearrangement uses TRBV7-8 and TRBJ2-5, with TRBD2 identical over 12 bases. Germline V gene lookup returns CDR1 SGHVS and CDR2 FQNEAQ. The trim removed 5 bases at V and 5 bases at J, leaving 12 bases unmatched. There are 17 residues in the CDR3. CDR3 in DNA: TGTGCCAGCAGCCCCAATAAACCGGGACTAGCGGGCGAGACCCAGTACTTC. This codes for CASSPNKPGLAGETQYF. Full variable domain (missing parts from reference TRBV7-8 and TRBJ2-5): GAGVSQSPRYKVAKRGQDVALRCDPISGHVSLFWYQQALGQGPEFLTYFQNEAQLDKSGLPSDRFFAERPEGSVSTLKIQRTQQEDSAVYLCASSPNKPGLAGETQYFGPGTRLLVL.

The chain couples TRBV10-3 to TRBJ1-5; TRBD1 is a possible D gene (6 bases). Trimming took off 6 bases at V and 4 bases at J, with 16 bases between the two ends. The V gene's germline CDR1 is ENHRY and CDR2 SYGVKD. The length of the CDR3 is 15 residues. CDR3 sequence: CAISGEQGGNQPQHF. The CDR3 DNA reads TGTGCCATCAGCGGTGAACAGGGTGGGAATCAGCCCCAGCATTTT.

The genes are TRBV9 and TRBJ2-2; D may be TRBD1 (6 bases). Germline V gene lookup returns CDR1 SGDLS and CDR2 YYNGEE. Trimming cost V 0 bases and J 1 base, with 10 bases left between them. The CDR3 length is 16 residues. The CDR3 region is CASSVDKDRNTGELFF. The CDR3 region has the DNA TGTGCCAGCAGCGTAGATAAGGACAGGAACACCGGGGAGCTGTTTTTT.

With regard to this clone: Other nucleotide sequences in the sample specify the same CDR3. The V and J genes are TRBV6-5 and TRBJ1-2; D call uncertain. V was cut by 0 bases and J by 5 bases, with 10 bases left in between. The CDR3 length is 14 residues. Germline values: CDR1 MNHEY, CDR2 SVGAGI. Here the CDR3 reads CASSYSPGRYGYTF. In DNA, the CDR3 is TGTGCCAGCAGTTACTCCCCAGGCCGTTATGGCTACACCTTC.

The chain uses TRBV19 and TRBJ2-7, with 11 bases fitting TRBD1. This CDR3 comprises 15 residues. With V trimmed by 5 bases and J by 2 bases, 5 bases remained unmatched. Germline lookup yields CDR1 LNHDA and CDR2 SQIVND (reference sequence). The CDR3 reads CASSSGQGAPYEQYF. CDR3 in DNA: TGTGCCAGTAGTTCCGGACAGGGGGCCCCCTACGAGCAGTACTTC.